The entry that follows covers one TCR beta chain sequence. What it binds is not known. Patients between 18 and 65 years old had hyperthyroidism, newly diagnosed and lasting under 2 months. Fresh peripheral blood, about 9.9 ml, yielded the PBMCs. Trimming at V came to 0 bases and at J to 4 bases, leaving 6 bases not matched to a gene. The CDR3 loop spans 17 amino acids. Germline values: CDR1 LNHDA, CDR2 SQIVND (reference sequence). Amplified regions were TCR beta CDR3 sequences from RNA transcripts. First-round RT-PCR of the TCR CDR3 relied on the HTBI primer set. TCRdb analysed the multiplex PCR reads with MiXCR anew, one entry per CDR3 protein. The profile shows roughly 580,000 distinct CDR3 sequences, roughly 14% of them singletons. This specimen comes from a study of T cells in Graves' hyperthyroidism and ophthalmopathy. Points from the study as a whole: A 13 V-J signature model discriminated ophthalmopathy versus stable hyperthyroidism.

The TCR sequence derives from a woman aged 25 to 39 with Graves' hyperthyroidism that later progressed to Graves' ophthalmopathy. Sequenced sample: blood. The gene calls are TRBV19 and TRBJ2-3, with 11 bases matching TRBD1. The CDR3 region is CASSIDRGQGAADTQYF. For the CDR3, the DNA is TGTGCCAGTAGTATAGATCGCGGACAGGGGGCGGCAGATACGCAGTATTTT.